This passage covers 6 T cell receptor beta chains from one sample sequenced in a study of T cells in Graves' hyperthyroidism and ophthalmopathy. Template material for amplifying TCR beta CDR3 regions consisted of RNA transcripts. The HTBI primer set drove a first-round RT-PCR of the TCR CDR3. TCRdb recomputed calls from the multiplex PCR reads with MiXCR, one row per CDR3 protein. Seen here are over 550,000 distinct CDR3 sequences, over 15% observed once, and the top ten hold 15% to 20%. The material sequenced was blood. These receptors all come from a young woman with Graves' hyperthyroidism.

This clonotype came up many times. This rearrangement joins TRBV18 to TRBJ1-1, with 9 positions matching TRBD1. Trimming removed 3 bases from V and 1 base from J; junction bases left unmatched: 3. The CDR3 has 15 residues. Germline CDR1 KGHSH, CDR2 LQKENI. CDR3 in amino acids: CASSPTGGANTEAFF. In DNA, the CDR3 is TGTGCCAGCTCACCTACAGGGGGCGCGAACACTGAAGCTTTCTTT.

On this clonotype: A much larger clone differs by one base, so this may be a read error. The CDR3 bases are TGCGCCAGCAGCCAAGATTGGGGGGCTACAGATGCGCAGTATTTT. It encodes CASSQDWGATDAQYF. V is TRBV4-3 and J is TRBJ2-3; D might be TRBD1 or TRBD2, each matching 6 bases. The germline CDR1 and CDR2 sequences are LGHNA and YSLEER. This CDR3 has 15 residues.

This chain uses TRBV4-1 with TRBJ2-7, with unresolved D. The CDR3 totals 14 residues. V shed 0 bases and J shed 7 bases, with 13 bases lying between them. Germline CDR1 and CDR2: MGHRA and YSYEKL. CDR3 sequence reads: CASSQDGPDEEQYF. The CDR3 DNA follows: TGCGCCAGCAGCCAAGATGGACCCGACGAGGAGCAGTACTTC.

The chain carries TRBV6-1 and TRBJ1-2, with 9 bases lining up with TRBD1. The CDR3 has 15 residues. The V and J ends lost 6 bases and 4 bases, in that order; junction bases with no gene match: 9. The V gene's germline CDR1 is MNHNS and CDR2 SASEGT. CDR3 in DNA: TGTGCCAGCAGCCCGGGACAGGGTATTTTCTATGGCTACACCTTC. Its translation: CASSPGQGIFYGYTF.

This clonotype was counted a single time. The CDR3 reads CASSSWTGGEEKLFF. As DNA, the CDR3 is TGTGCCAGCAGCTCCTGGACAGGGGGAGAGGAAAAACTGTTTTTT. J is TRBJ1-4 and V is TRBV9; 10 bases fit TRBD1. Germline V gives CDR1 SGDLS, CDR2 YYNGEE. Trimming cost V 4 bases and J 8 bases; bases outside gene matches: 8. The CDR3 has 15 amino acids.

The chain carries TRBV9 and TRBJ1-1, with a weak D call TRBD1 (6 bases). Germline V gene sequence: CDR1 SGDLS, CDR2 YYNGEE. The CDR3 is 14 residues long. V lost 4 bases to trimming and J lost 2 bases, with 12 bases between them. The CDR3 DNA is TGTGCCAGCAGCCGCAGGGGCGACAACACTGAAGCTTTCTTT. Translating it yields CASSRRGDNTEAFF.